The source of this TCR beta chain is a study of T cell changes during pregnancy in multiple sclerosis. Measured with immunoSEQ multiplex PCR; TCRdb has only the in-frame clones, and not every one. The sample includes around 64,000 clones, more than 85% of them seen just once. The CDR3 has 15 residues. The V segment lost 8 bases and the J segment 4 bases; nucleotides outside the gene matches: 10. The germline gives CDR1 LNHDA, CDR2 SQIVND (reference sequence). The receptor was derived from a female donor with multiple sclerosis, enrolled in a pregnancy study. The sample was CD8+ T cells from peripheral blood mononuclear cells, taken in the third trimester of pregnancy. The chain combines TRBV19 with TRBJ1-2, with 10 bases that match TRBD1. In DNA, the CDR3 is TGTGCCAGTTGGGATTCGGACAGGGGGGGCTATGGCTACACCTTC. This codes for CASWDSDRGGYGYTF.